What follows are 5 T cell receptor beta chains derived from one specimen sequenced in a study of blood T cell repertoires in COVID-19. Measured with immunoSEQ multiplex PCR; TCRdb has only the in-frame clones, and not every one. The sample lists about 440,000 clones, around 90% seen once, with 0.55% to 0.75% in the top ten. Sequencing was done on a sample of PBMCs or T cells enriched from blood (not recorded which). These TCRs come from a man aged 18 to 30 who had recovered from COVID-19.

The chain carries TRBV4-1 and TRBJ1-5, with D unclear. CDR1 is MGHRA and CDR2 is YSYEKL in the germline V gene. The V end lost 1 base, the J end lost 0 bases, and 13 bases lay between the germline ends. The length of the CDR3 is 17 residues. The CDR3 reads CASSQVSGEYSNQPQHF. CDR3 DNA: TGCGCCAGCAGCCAAGTAAGCGGCGAGTATAGCAATCAGCCCCAGCATTTT.

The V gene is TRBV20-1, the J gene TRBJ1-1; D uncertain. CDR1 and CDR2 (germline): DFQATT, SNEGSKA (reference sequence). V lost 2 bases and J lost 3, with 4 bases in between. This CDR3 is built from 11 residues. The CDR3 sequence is CSARPDTEAFF. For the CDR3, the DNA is TGCAGTGCTAGACCTGACACTGAAGCTTTCTTT.

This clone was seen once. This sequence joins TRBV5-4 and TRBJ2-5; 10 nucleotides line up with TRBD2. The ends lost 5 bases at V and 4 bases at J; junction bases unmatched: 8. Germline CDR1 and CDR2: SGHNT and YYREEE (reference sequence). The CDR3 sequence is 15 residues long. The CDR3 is CASSDLAGEGETQYF. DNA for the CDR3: TGTGCCAGCAGTGACCTAGCGGGAGAGGGAGAGACCCAGTACTTC.

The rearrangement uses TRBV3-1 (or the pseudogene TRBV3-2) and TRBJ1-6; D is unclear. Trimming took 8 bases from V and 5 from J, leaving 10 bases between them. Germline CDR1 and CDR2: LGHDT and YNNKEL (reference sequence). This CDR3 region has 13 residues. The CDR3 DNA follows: TGTGCCAGCGGTCGGGGAGATAATTCACCCCTCCACTTT. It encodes CASGRGDNSPLHF.

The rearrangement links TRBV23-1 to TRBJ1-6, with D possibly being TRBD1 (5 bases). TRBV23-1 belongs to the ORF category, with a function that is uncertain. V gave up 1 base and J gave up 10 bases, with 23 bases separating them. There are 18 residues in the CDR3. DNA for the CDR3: TGCGCCAGCAGTCAATTGGCCTTGATCGGGGGGATTGGATCACCCCTCCACTTT. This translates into CASSQLALIGGIGSPLHF.